A single sample gave rise to the 30 T cell receptor beta chains below, sequenced in a study of cytomegalovirus exposure and HLA in healthy donors. PCR used 60 Vbeta primers and 13 Jbeta primers. Profiling relied on immunoSEQ multiplex PCR, and the TCRdb table lists in-frame clones only, not all of them. The sample records 50,000 or so clones, 81% being singletons. What was sequenced was PBMCs. Every receptor here comes from a boy aged 10-17 years in good health and CMV-seropositive.

The chain joins TRBV7-3 to TRBJ2-2; D perhaps matches TRBD1 (6 bases). Germline CDR1 and CDR2: SGHTA and FQGTGA. Trimming removed 5 bases from V and 7 bases from J, with 17 bases in between. This CDR3 has 15 residues. The CDR3 coding sequence is TGTGCCAGCAGCCCCTTTGAGGGGGACATCGGGGAGCTGTTTTTT. Protein: CASSPFEGDIGELFF.

This chain connects TRBV29-1 to TRBJ2-5; the D is unclear. Deletions cut 4 bases from V and 3 bases from J, with 9 bases between. The CDR3 is made up of 12 amino acids. Germline V gene data show CDR1 as SQVTM and CDR2 as ANQGSEA. The CDR3 bases are TGCAGCGTTGGGCAGAAAAAAGAGACCCAGTACTTC. This gives the protein CSVGQKKETQYF.

The chain couples TRBV6-1 to TRBJ2-1; D perhaps matches TRBD1 (7 bases). This CDR3 has 12 residues. The germline V gene has CDR1 MNHNS and CDR2 SASEGT. Deletions cut 8 bases from V and 7 bases from J, with 12 bases between. The CDR3 nucleotides read TGTGCCAGCTCAGGGGGGTGGAATGAGCAGTTCTTC. It codes for CASSGGWNEQFF.

This clone has more than one count but fewer than ten. J is TRBJ1-1 and V is TRBV4-1; unclear D gene. The CDR3 totals 13 residues. CDR1 is MGHRA and CDR2 is YSYEKL in the germline V gene. V was cut by 3 bases and J by 6 bases, with 11 bases left in between. CDR3 amino acids: CASSHTGGPEAFF. The CDR3 DNA reads as TGCGCCAGCAGCCATACGGGAGGTCCTGAAGCTTTCTTT.

This sequence joins TRBV5-4 and TRBJ2-2; D is possibly TRBD2 (6 bases). Per the germline V gene, CDR1 is SGHNT and CDR2 is YYREEE (reference sequence). Between the trimmed V and J ends, which lost 4 bases and 1 base, there was a span of 8 bases. The CDR3 runs 14 residues. CDR3 amino acids: CASSLRGNTGELFF. CDR3 bases: TGTGCCAGCAGCCTGCGGGGGAACACCGGGGAGCTGTTTTTT.

The chain carries TRBV2 and TRBJ1-6, with 8 bases lining up with TRBD1. Trimming cost V 10 bases and J 5 bases; bases outside gene matches: 10. This CDR3 comprises 15 residues. CDR1 is SNHLY, CDR2 FYNNEI, per germline. In DNA, the CDR3 is TGTGCCACCCGGGGGATACAGGGGGATAATTCACCCCTCCACTTT. This codes for CATRGIQGDNSPLHF.

This clone was detected only once. V is TRBV6-6 and J is TRBJ1-1, with D perhaps TRBD1 (6 bases). This CDR3 is 14 amino acids long. CDR1 and CDR2 from the germline V gene are MNHNY and SVGAGI (reference sequence). The V and J ends lost 6 bases and 1 base respectively, with 12 bases between them. The CDR3 is CASSSIRGNTEAFF. CDR3 bases: TGTGCCAGCAGCTCTATCAGGGGGAACACTGAAGCTTTCTTT.

The chain carries TRBV13 and TRBJ2-5; the D gene is possibly TRBD2 (5 bases). CDR3 size: 17 residues. The germline V gene encodes CDR1 PRHDT and CDR2 FYEKMQ (reference sequence). Deletions cut 1 base from V and 4 bases from J, with 19 bases between. CDR3 residues: CASSLVPSRTGGETQYF. The CDR3 nucleotides read TGTGCCAGCAGCTTAGTCCCATCGCGGACTGGAGGAGAGACCCAGTACTTC.

V gene TRBV7-8 combines with J gene TRBJ2-5; D is unclear. CDR1 SGHVS and CDR2 FQNEAQ come from the germline V gene. V lost 3 bases and J lost 2, with 13 bases in between. CDR3 size: 15 residues. The CDR3 DNA reads TGTGCCAGCAGCTTGGGCCGCCTCCTACAAGAGACCCAGTACTTC. Translating gives CASSLGRLLQETQYF. Complete variable domain (other parts from reference TRBV7-8 and TRBJ2-5): GAGVSQSPRYKVAKRGQDVALRCDPISGHVSLFWYQQALGQGPEFLTYFQNEAQLDKSGLPSDRFFAERPEGSVSTLKIQRTQQEDSAVYLCASSLGRLLQETQYFGPGTRLLVL.

This clone was detected once. The J gene is TRBJ2-2, the V gene TRBV7-8; TRBD2 might be the D (6 bases). Looked up from germline, CDR1 is SGHVS and CDR2 is FQNEAQ. The CDR3 length is 18 residues. With 0 bases removed from V and 0 bases from J, the gap between germline ends came to 14 bases. CDR3 amino acids: CASSLARRGLTNTGELFF. The CDR3, as DNA: TGTGCCAGCAGCTTAGCGCGGAGGGGCCTGACGAACACCGGGGAGCTGTTTTTT.

The J gene is TRBJ1-2, the V gene TRBV10-3, with D unclear. Germline CDR1 and CDR2: ENHRY and SYGVKD. The CDR3 spans 11 residues. Trimming took 8 bases from V and 4 from J, leaving 8 bases between them. Here the CDR3 DNA reads TGTGCCATCCAGGAGGGCTATGGCTACACCTTC. Its translation is CAIQEGYGYTF.

This rearrangement joins TRBV6-1 to TRBJ2-7; D may be TRBD2 (7 bases). The V end was cut by 8 bases, the J end by 2 bases, with 10 bases between. CDR3 length: 12 residues. Germline lookup yields CDR1 MNHNS and CDR2 SASEGT. The CDR3 reads CASSGGTYEQYF. CDR3 sequence (DNA): TGTGCCAGCTCGGGGGGCACCTACGAGCAGTACTTC.

This chain joins TRBV7-2 and TRBJ2-7; unclear D gene. This CDR3 has 15 residues. Germline CDR1 reads SGHTA; CDR2 reads FQGNSA. V was clipped by 2 bases and J by 0 bases, with 11 bases between them. The CDR3 is CASSLSAVLSYEQYF. DNA for the CDR3: TGTGCCAGCAGCTTATCTGCGGTACTCTCCTACGAGCAGTACTTC.

The chain has TRBV4-1 and TRBJ2-3, with 7 bases aligning to TRBD2. The CDR3 is made up of 15 amino acids. The junction had 3 bases not matched to a gene; V was cut back by 0 bases and J by 3 bases. Germline CDR1 is MGHRA and CDR2 is YSYEKL. CDR3 DNA sequence: TGCGCCAGCAGCCAAGAGTGGGGGGGGACAGATACGCAGTATTTT. It encodes CASSQEWGGTDTQYF.

This sequence joins TRBV13 and TRBJ1-1; 9 bases align to TRBD1. This CDR3 region has 17 residues. Germline-derived CDR1 and CDR2 are PRHDT and FYEKMQ (reference sequence). Unmatched junction bases numbered 11, after V lost 6 bases and J lost 0 bases. CDR3: CASRTSDRDRVNTEAFF. The CDR3, as DNA: TGTGCCAGCAGGACTTCCGATAGGGACAGGGTGAACACTGAAGCTTTCTTT.

This chain links TRBV7-3 with TRBJ2-2, with a tentative D call TRBD1 (6 bases). The V end lost 0 bases, the J end lost 5 bases, and 7 bases lay between the germline ends. Germline V gene sequence: CDR1 SGHTA, CDR2 FQGTGA. The CDR3 consists of 14 residues. CDR3 sequence (DNA): TGTGCCAGCAGCTTAACCAGGGGAACCGGGGAGCTGTTTTTT. It specifies CASSLTRGTGELFF.

To note about this clone: Distinct nucleotide sequences in the sample also encode this CDR3. The chain recombines TRBV7-2 with TRBJ2-5; 8 bases line up with TRBD2. After removal of 3 bases from V and 5 bases from J, the junction contained 8 bases not matched to a gene. Germline CDR1 and CDR2: SGHTA and FQGNSA. This CDR3 comprises 15 residues. CDR3 in amino acids: CASSLLGLAGETQYF. The CDR3 DNA is TGTGCCAGCAGCTTGTTAGGACTAGCCGGTGAGACCCAGTACTTC.

The chain joins TRBV27 to TRBJ1-4; D gene ambiguous. CDR1 MNHEY and CDR2 SMNVEV come from the germline V gene (reference sequence). Between the trimmed V and J ends, which lost 3 bases and 13 bases, there was a span of 15 bases. The CDR3 covers 13 residues. The CDR3 spells CASSFLVDGILFF. The CDR3 DNA sequence: TGTGCCAGCAGTTTTCTTGTGGACGGGATACTGTTTTTT.

The V call is TRBV10-3, the J call TRBJ2-3; D call uncertain. The V and J ends lost 3 bases and 7 bases respectively, with 5 bases between them. The CDR3 is 11 amino acids. Germline CDR1 ENHRY, CDR2 SYGVKD. In nucleotides, the CDR3 is TGTGCCATCAGTGAATTAAATACGCAGTATTTT. Its protein product is CAISELNTQYF.

The chain joins TRBV6-5 to TRBJ2-3; 7 nucleotides match TRBD1. The length of the CDR3 is 13 residues. CDR1 and CDR2 (germline): MNHEY, SVGAGI. V was pared by 7 bases and J by 3 bases, with 4 bases of the junction left unmatched. CDR3 sequence: CASTQQGTDTQYF. In nucleotides, the CDR3 is TGTGCCAGCACCCAACAGGGGACAGATACGCAGTATTTT.

The chain is built from TRBV2 and TRBJ1-2; TRBD1 agrees at 8 bases. Germline lookup yields CDR1 SNHLY and CDR2 FYNNEI. The V segment lost 1 base and the J segment 3 bases; nucleotides outside the gene matches: 4. The CDR3 consists of 15 residues. DNA for the CDR3: TGTGCCAGCAGTGAAGGACAGGGGACCTACTATGGCTACACCTTC. Protein product: CASSEGQGTYYGYTF.

As concerns this clone: One junction end does not reproduce the germline sequence, and a read error may be involved. Other nucleotide sequences in the sample specify the same CDR3. V is TRBV7-9 and J is TRBJ2-2, with 9 bases fitting TRBD1. Germline V CDR1 and CDR2: SEHNR, FQNEAQ (reference sequence). The CDR3 is made up of 17 amino acids. CDR3 nucleotide sequence: TGCGCCAGCAGCTTAGCAGGGACAGGGTATAACCGCGGGGAGCTGTTTTTT. It is translated as CASSLAGTGYNRGELFF. Full variable domain (outside the CDR3, taken from reference TRBV7-9 and TRBJ2-2): DTGVSQNPRHKITKRGQNVTFRCDPISEHNRLYWYRQTLGQGPEFLTYFQNEAQLEKSRLLSDRFSAERPKGSFSTLEIQRTEQGDSAMYLCASSLAGTGYNRGELFFGEGSRLTVL.

The genes are TRBV7-2 and TRBJ2-5; D might be TRBD2 (5 bases). V lost 0 bases and J 4 bases, leaving 12 bases between the germline ends. The CDR3 spans 15 residues. Germline V gives CDR1 SGHTA, CDR2 FQGNSA. CDR3 coding DNA: TGTGCCAGCAGCTTAGCGGTTCTAGCTGGAGAGACCCAGTACTTC. Encoded protein: CASSLAVLAGETQYF.

J is TRBJ1-3 and V is TRBV2, with 7 bases identical to TRBD1. J gave up 0 bases and V 11 bases, and 10 bases lay outside the gene matches. CDR3 size: 15 residues. Germline V gene sequence: CDR1 SNHLY, CDR2 FYNNEI. Here the CDR3 DNA reads TGTGCCGCCTACTGGGACAGCCTCTCTGGAAACACCATATATTTT. As protein: CAAYWDSLSGNTIYF.

CDR3: CASSPGDVYTGELFF. The CDR3 DNA reads as TGTGCCAGCAGCCCAGGGGACGTCTACACCGGGGAGCTGTTTTTT. V and J are TRBV7-3 and TRBJ2-2, with D possibly being TRBD1 (6 bases). CDR3 length: 15 amino acids. Deletions cut 5 bases from V and 3 bases from J, with 13 bases between. Germline V gene sequence: CDR1 SGHTA, CDR2 FQGTGA. Full variable domain (rest looked up from reference TRBV7-3 and TRBJ2-2): GAGVSQTPSNKVTEKGKYVELRCDPISGHTALYWYRQSLGQGPEFLIYFQGTGAADDSGLPNDRFFAVRPEGSVSTLKIQRTERGDSAVYLCASSPGDVYTGELFFGEGSRLTVL.

V usage is TRBV2 and J usage is TRBJ2-7; perhaps TRBD1 as D (5 bases). The CDR3 runs to 12 residues. From germline, CDR1 is SNHLY and CDR2 FYNNEI. The V and J ends lost 6 bases and 4 bases respectively, with 10 bases between them. The CDR3 sequence is CASRDSLYEQYF. The CDR3 coding sequence is TGTGCCAGCAGAGACAGTTTATACGAGCAGTACTTC.

The chain employs TRBV5-6 and TRBJ2-7; TRBD1 is a possible D gene (7 bases). The length of the CDR3 is 15 residues. The germline CDR1 and CDR2 sequences are SGHDT and YYEEEE. The V gene lost 4 bases and the J gene lost 3 bases, with 17 bases spanning the gap. The CDR3 DNA reads TGTGCCAGCAGCCAAAGACAGGGAGGAGTCTACGAGCAGTACTTC. It codes for CASSQRQGGVYEQYF.

The chain links TRBV10-1 to TRBJ1-5; perhaps TRBD1 as D (6 bases). The V gene lost 0 bases and the J gene lost 3 bases, with 18 bases spanning the gap. CDR1 is WNHNN, CDR2 SYGVQD, per germline (reference sequence). CDR3 size: 18 residues. DNA for the CDR3: TGCGCCAGCAGTGAGTCGTCGCACAGGGACCGTTTCAATCAGCCCCAGCATTTT. Its protein product is CASSESSHRDRFNQPQHF.

The chain employs TRBV11-2 and TRBJ2-7; TRBD1 agrees at 9 bases. Germline values: CDR1 SGHAT, CDR2 FQNNGV. This CDR3 is built from 14 residues. Losses at the gene ends were 6 bases for V and 7 bases for J; bases not matched to a gene: 10. CDR3 DNA: TGTGCCAGCAGTAGCAGGACAGGGGATCGGGAGCAGTACTTC. This encodes CASSSRTGDREQYF.

This sequence joins TRBV11-3 and TRBJ1-1, with D possibly being TRBD1 (6 bases). This CDR3 comprises 14 residues. The germline gives CDR1 SGHNT, CDR2 YENEEA. The V end was cut by 3 bases, the J end by 0 bases, with 8 bases between. The CDR3 sequence: CASSLDSLNTEAFF. The CDR3 DNA reads as TGTGCCAGCAGCTTGGACAGTCTGAACACTGAAGCTTTCTTT.